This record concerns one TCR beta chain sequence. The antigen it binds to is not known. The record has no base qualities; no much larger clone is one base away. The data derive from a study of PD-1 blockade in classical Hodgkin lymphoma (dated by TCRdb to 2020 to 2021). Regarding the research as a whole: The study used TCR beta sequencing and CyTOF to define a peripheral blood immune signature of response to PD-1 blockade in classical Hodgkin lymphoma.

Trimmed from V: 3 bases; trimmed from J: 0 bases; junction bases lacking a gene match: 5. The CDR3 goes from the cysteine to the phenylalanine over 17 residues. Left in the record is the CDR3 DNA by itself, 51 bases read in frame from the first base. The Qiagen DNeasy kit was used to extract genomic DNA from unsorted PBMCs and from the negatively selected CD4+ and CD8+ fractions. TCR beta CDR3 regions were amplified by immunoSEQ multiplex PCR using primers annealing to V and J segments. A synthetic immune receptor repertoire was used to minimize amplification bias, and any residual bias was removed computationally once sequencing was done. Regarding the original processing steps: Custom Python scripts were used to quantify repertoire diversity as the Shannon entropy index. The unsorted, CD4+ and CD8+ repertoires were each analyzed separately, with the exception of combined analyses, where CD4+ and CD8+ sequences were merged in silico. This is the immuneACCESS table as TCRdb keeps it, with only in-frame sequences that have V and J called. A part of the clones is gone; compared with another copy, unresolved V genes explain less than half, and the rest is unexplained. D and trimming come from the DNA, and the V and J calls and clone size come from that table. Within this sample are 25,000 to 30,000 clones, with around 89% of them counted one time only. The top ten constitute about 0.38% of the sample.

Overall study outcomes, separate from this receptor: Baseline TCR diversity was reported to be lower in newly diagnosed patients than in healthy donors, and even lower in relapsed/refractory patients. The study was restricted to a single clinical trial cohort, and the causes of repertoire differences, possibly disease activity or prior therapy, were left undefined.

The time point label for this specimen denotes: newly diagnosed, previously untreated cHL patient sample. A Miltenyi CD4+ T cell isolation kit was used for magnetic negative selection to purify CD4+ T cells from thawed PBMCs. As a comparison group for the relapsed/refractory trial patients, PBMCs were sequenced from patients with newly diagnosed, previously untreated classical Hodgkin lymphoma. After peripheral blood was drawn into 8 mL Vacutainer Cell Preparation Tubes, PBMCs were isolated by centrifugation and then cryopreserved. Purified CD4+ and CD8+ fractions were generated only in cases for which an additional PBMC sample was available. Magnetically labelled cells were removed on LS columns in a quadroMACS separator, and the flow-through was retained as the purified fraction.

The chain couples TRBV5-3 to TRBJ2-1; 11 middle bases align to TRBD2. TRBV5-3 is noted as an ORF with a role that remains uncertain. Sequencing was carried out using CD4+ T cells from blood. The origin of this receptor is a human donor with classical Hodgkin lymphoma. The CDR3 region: CARSSGLAALSYNEQFF. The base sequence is TGTGCCAGAAGCTCGGGACTAGCGGCGCTCTCCTACAATGAGCAGTTCTTC.